Included here is one T cell receptor (beta chain) sequence, with context. The target antigen is unknown. This entry is derived from a study of cytomegalovirus exposure and HLA in healthy donors. Findings and caveats of the study: Later, an analysis found that TCR clusters from the first cohort tended to co-occur in the 110 or so validation repertoires. Cytomegalovirus-associated TCR beta chains were listed, numbering roughly 150. Reports described diagnosis of cytomegalovirus status by the classifier as highly specific and sensitive.

The approximately 130-subject validation cohort, separate from the approximately 670-subject first cohort, included the donors. The CDR3 covers 13 residues. V lost 9 bases and J lost 4; bases outside the gene matches: 5. The V gene's germline CDR1 is SGHTA and CDR2 FQGNSA. Assay used: immunoSEQ multiplex PCR; TCRdb lists only in-frame clones, some missing. Among about 350,000 clones listed, around 87% were seen once. The chain is built from TRBV7-2 and TRBJ2-5; TRBD2 aligns across 10 bases. The clonotype comes from a woman in her twenties or thirties in good health and CMV-seropositive. Sequencing input: PBMCs. The CDR3 nucleotides read TGTGCCAGTACTAGCGGGGCAGCAGAGACCCAGTACTTC. Protein sequence: CASTSGAAETQYF.